This is a list of T cell receptor beta chains from one sample in a study of shared clonotypes between healthy human individuals. Data came from immunoSEQ multiplex PCR; TCRdb stores just in-frame clones and leaves some out. The sample records about 2 million clones, around 96% being singletons. The specimen was naive CD8+ T cells sorted from blood. These receptors were taken from a man between 18 and 35 years old in good health. Each CDR3 is given with its conserved first and last residue. A D gene is named only where the DNA matches it firmly. Size is stated for part of the rows, as once, few or many counts, or as a class when the clone is expanded.

TRBJ1-5 | TRBV27 | . | . | TGTGCCAGCAGTTTGGTCGGCCAGCCCCAGCATTTT | CASSLVGQPQHF
TRBJ2-1 | TRBV6-5 | . | . | TGTGCCAGCAGTTATCGGGCTGGTGAGCAGTTCTTC | CASSYRAGEQFF
TRBJ1-2 | TRBV4-1 | . | once | TGCGCCAGCAGCCAAGATCGGGTCGCCTATGGCTACACCTTC | CASSQDRVAYGYTF
TRBJ1-2 | TRBV30 | . | . | TGTGCCTGGAGTGACCCTCGAGGAGGGGCTTACTATGGCTACACCTTC | CAWSDPRGGAYYGYTF
TRBJ2-7 | TRBV30 | . | . | TGTGCCTGGACAGAGAGCTCCTACGAGCAGTACTTC | CAWTESSYEQYF
TRBJ2-7 | TRBV19 | TRBD2 | . | TGTGCCAGTAGTATACTAGCGGGAGACGAGCAGTACTTC | CASSILAGDEQYF
TRBJ1-4 | TRBV29-1 | . | . | TGCAGCGCCCAAGGGGGACGGTTGGATGAAAAACTGTTTTTT | CSAQGGRLDEKLFF
TRBJ1-2 | TRBV9 | . | . | TGTGCCAGCAGCGTAGCTCGAGACAGTAGTAAGACCGAGATAGGGTATGGCTACACCTTC | CASSVARDSSKTEIGYGYTF
TRBJ2-7 | TRBV19 | . | once | TGTGCCAGTAGTACCGACCTTACAGGGTTCAGCTACGAGCAGTACTTC | CASSTDLTGFSYEQYF
TRBJ2-7 | TRBV11-2 | . | . | TGTGCCAGCAGCTCTCCAAACTTCGGCTACGAGCAGTACTTC | CASSSPNFGYEQYF
TRBJ2-7 | TRBV2 | . | . | TGTGCCAGCGGGCCGGGCGAGGGCTACGAGCAGTACTTC | CASGPGEGYEQYF
TRBJ2-3 | TRBV11-3 | TRBD1 | once | TGTGCCAGCAGCTTAGGGATCGAAGGGGGCGAGGGTCCAGATACGCAGTATTTT | CASSLGIEGGEGPDTQYF
TRBJ1-2 | TRBV19 | TRBD1 | . | TGTGCCAGTAGTCCCCCGGAGGGGGCGGGTAGTGGCTACACCTTC | CASSPPEGAGSGYTF
TRBJ1-5 | TRBV7-9 | . | . | TGTGCCAGCAGCTTGTCAGGGGAGGGTCAGCCCCAGCATTTT | CASSLSGEGQPQHF
TRBJ2-6 | TRBV6-5 | . | once | TGTGCCACCCTAGCTTTTGGGGCCAACGTCCTGACTTTC | CATLAFGANVLTF
TRBJ2-5 | TRBV7-9 | . | . | TGTGCCAGCAGCTTAAAGGGTACGGAGACCCAGTACTTC | CASSLKGTETQYF
TRBJ2-5 | TRBV6-5 | . | . | TGTGCCAGCAGTTACTATACTATGGAGACCCAGTACTTC | CASSYYTMETQYF
TRBJ2-7 | TRBV10-1 | . | . | TGCGCCAGCAGTCAACCCCGAAGCCTAGACTACGAGCAGTACTTC | CASSQPRSLDYEQYF
TRBJ1-1 | TRBV30 | . | . | TGTGCCTGGAGTGTAGCGGTTAGGGAGGAAGCGAATGAAGCTTTCTTT | CAWSVAVREEANEAFF
TRBJ2-7 | TRBV2 | TRBD2 | once | TGTGCCAGCGGGACTAGCGGGGAGGCCCTCGGGGAGCAGTACTTC | CASGTSGEALGEQYF
TRBJ2-1 | TRBV9 | . | . | TGTGCCAGCAGCGTAGAAGGGGGACTAAGAAATGAGCAGTTCTTC | CASSVEGGLRNEQFF
TRBJ1-4 | TRBV7-2 | . | . | TGTGCCAGCAGCCCCCCTACTGGGGGTATTGGGGAAAAACTGTTTTTT | CASSPPTGGIGEKLFF
TRBJ2-7 | TRBV9 | TRBD2 | . | TGTGCCAGCAGCGTAGGTAGCGGGAACTCCTACGAGCAGTACTTC | CASSVGSGNSYEQYF
TRBJ2-2 | TRBV6-4 | . | once | TGTGCCAGCAGTGACAGCCCCCGGAACACCGGGGAGCTGTTTTTT | CASSDSPRNTGELFF
TRBJ1-1 | TRBV27 | . | . | TGTGCCAGCAGTCGCCAGGGGTACACTGAAGCTTTCTTT | CASSRQGYTEAFF
TRBJ2-3 | TRBV19 | . | . | TGTGCCAGTAGTATAGTAGGGGATACGCAGTATTTT | CASSIVGDTQYF
TRBJ1-5 | TRBV27 | . | few | TGTGCCAGCAGTTTATCGATCAGCAATCAGCCCCAGCATTTT | CASSLSISNQPQHF
TRBJ1-2 | TRBV29-1 | . | . | TGCAGCGTTGACCTTGGCTACACCTTC | CSVDLGYTF
TRBJ2-7 | TRBV19 | TRBD1 | once | TGTGCCAGTAGTACTTCAGGGGGCGAGCAGTACTTC | CASSTSGGEQYF
TRBJ2-7 | TRBV19 | TRBD2 | . | TGTGCCAGTAGTATAGGGACTAGCGGCTACGAGCAGTACTTC | CASSIGTSGYEQYF
TRBJ1-5 | TRBV30 | . | . | TGTGCCTGGAGGGATTGGGACGGAGCGGTTGTGGGCAATCAGCCCCAGCATTTT | CAWRDWDGAVVGNQPQHF
TRBJ2-4 | TRBV7-9 | . | . | TGTGCCAGCAGCTTATTTGGGGGAGCCAAAAACATTCAGTACTTC | CASSLFGGAKNIQYF
TRBJ2-3 | TRBV30 | TRBD1 | . | TGTAGTTCTTGGGACAGGGGTTCAGATACGCAGTATTTT | CSSWDRGSDTQYF
TRBJ2-7 | TRBV28 | . | . | TGTGTGACAAAGGATGGCTGGGCGTACGAGCAGTACTTC | CVTKDGWAYEQYF
TRBJ2-1 | TRBV11-3 | . | . | TGTGCCAGCAGCTCCCCTAACCAGCCTGAGCAGTTCTTC | CASSSPNQPEQFF
TRBJ1-2 | TRBV28 | . | few | TGTGCCAGCAGTTTATACAGGGACTATGGCTACACCTTC | CASSLYRDYGYTF
TRBJ2-3 | TRBV10-3 | . | . | TGTGCCATCAGTGAATCGACCGGCACAGATACGCAGTATTTT | CAISESTGTDTQYF
TRBJ2-5 | TRBV7-6 | TRBD2 | . | TGTGCCAGCAGCTACGGGGGGATTCAAGAGACCCAGTACTTC | CASSYGGIQETQYF
TRBJ2-7 | TRBV6-5 | . | . | TGTGCCAGTGGGGACCTGAGCTCCTACGAGCAGTACTTC | CASGDLSSYEQYF
TRBJ2-7 | TRBV6-1 | TRBD2 | . | TGTGCCAGCAGTGAAGTGGCGGGGGAACCCTACGAGCAGTACTTC | CASSEVAGEPYEQYF
TRBJ2-1 | TRBV11-1 | TRBD2 | . | TGTGCCAGCAGCTCCGGGGCTAGCGGGGGGTTAGATGAGCAGTTCTTC | CASSSGASGGLDEQFF
TRBJ1-4 | TRBV5-1 | . | . | TGCGCCAGCAGCCCCGGGGATGCAACTAATGAAAAACTGTTTTTT | CASSPGDATNEKLFF
TRBJ1-2 | TRBV4-1 | TRBD1 | . | TGCGCCAGCAGCCAAGAGGGGGCAGGGGGTGGTGGCTACACCTTC | CASSQEGAGGGGYTF
TRBJ2-7 | TRBV6-5 | . | . | TGTGCCAGCAGTTACTCGAAAGTCACAGCACCGGACTTC | CASSYSKVTAPDF
TRBJ2-7 | TRBV11-2 | TRBD2 | . | TGTGCCAGCAGCCTAGGGACTAGCGGCGAGCAGTACTTC | CASSLGTSGEQYF
TRBJ1-1 | TRBV27 | . | once | TGTGCCAGCAGTTTTCGTACCGATAATCCTAACACTGAAGCTTTCTTT | CASSFRTDNPNTEAFF